This is a list of T cell receptor beta chains from one sample in a study of early stage breast cancer tumors. Data came from immunoSEQ multiplex PCR; TCRdb stores just in-frame clones and leaves some out. Here the sample spans about 51,000 clones, roughly 78% being singletons. Sequences were obtained from blood. These receptors were taken from a person aged 40-50 years with breast cancer. CDR3s include the opening cysteine and the closing phenylalanine or tryptophan. The order of the fields is CDR3 protein, CDR3 DNA, J gene, D gene, clone size, V gene. D genes are given only for firm matches. Not every row has a clone size; where given, it reads once, few, many or a size class.

CDR3: CASSPRTTNNEQFF; DNA: TGCGCCAGCAGCCCTAGGACAACTAACAATGAGCAGTTCTTC; J: TRBJ2-1; D: .; size: once; V: TRBV5-1
CDR3: CASSYSMGDRGYTF; DNA: TGTGCCAGCAGTTACTCGATGGGGGACAGGGGCTACACCTTC; J: TRBJ1-2; D: TRBD1; size: medium-sized; V: TRBV6-6
CDR3: CASSLLNEKLFF; DNA: TGTGCCAGCAGCTTACTGAATGAAAAACTGTTTTTT; J: TRBJ1-4; D: .; size: .; V: TRBV7-2
CDR3: CASSLTRDREHEQYF; DNA: TGTGCCAGCAGCTTAACCAGGGACAGGGAACACGAGCAGTACTTC; J: TRBJ2-7; D: TRBD1; size: few; V: TRBV7-9
CDR3: CASSTGQPNTEAFF; DNA: TGCGCCAGCAGCACTGGACAGCCGAACACTGAAGCTTTCTTT; J: TRBJ1-1; D: .; size: .; V: TRBV5-1
CDR3: CAWSLGLVQETQYF; DNA: TGTGCCTGGAGCTTAGGGTTAGTGCAAGAGACCCAGTACTTC; J: TRBJ2-5; D: .; size: .; V: TRBV30
CDR3: CASSATEGNTIYF; DNA: TGTGCCAGCAGCGCAACGGAGGGAAACACCATATATTTT; J: TRBJ1-3; D: .; size: .; V: TRBV11-2
CDR3: CSAQGPDTQYF; DNA: TGCAGTGCGCAGGGTCCAGATACGCAGTATTTT; J: TRBJ2-3; D: .; size: .; V: TRBV20-1
CDR3: CASSEWRRNSGNTIYF; DNA: TGTGCCAGCAGTGAATGGAGACGCAACTCTGGAAACACCATATATTTT; J: TRBJ1-3; D: .; size: .; V: TRBV6-1
CDR3: CASSLGEDTQYF; DNA: TGCGCCAGCAGCTTAGGCGAGGATACGCAGTATTTT; J: TRBJ2-3; D: .; size: once; V: TRBV5-1
CDR3: CASSPGQGGLYGYTF; DNA: TGTGCCAGCAGCCCCGGACAGGGAGGACTGTATGGCTACACCTTC; J: TRBJ1-2; D: TRBD1; size: .; V: TRBV7-9
CDR3: CASSEIRDGEQYF; DNA: TGTGCCAGCAGTGAAATAAGAGATGGCGAGCAGTACTTC; J: TRBJ2-7; D: .; size: .; V: TRBV2
CDR3: CASSPDTPPYEQYF; DNA: TGCGCCAGCAGCCCCGACACACCTCCCTACGAGCAGTACTTC; J: TRBJ2-7; D: .; size: .; V: TRBV5-1
CDR3: CASSLGGGETQYF; DNA: TGTGCCAGCAGCTTGGGGGGTGGAGAGACCCAGTACTTC; J: TRBJ2-5; D: .; size: .; V: TRBV7-9
CDR3: CASIPGQGIVGYTF; DNA: TGTGCCAGTATACCGGGACAGGGGATAGTTGGCTACACCTTC; J: TRBJ1-2; D: TRBD1; size: medium-sized; V: TRBV19
CDR3: CASSPGTSGRAGETQYF; DNA: TGTGCCAGCAGCCCAGGGACTAGCGGGAGGGCCGGAGAGACCCAGTACTTC; J: TRBJ2-5; D: TRBD2; size: .; V: TRBV5-4
CDR3: CASSPGTRNNEQFF; DNA: TGTGCCAGTAGTCCCGGGACTAGGAACAATGAGCAGTTCTTC; J: TRBJ2-1; D: TRBD2; size: .; V: TRBV19
CDR3: CASSPSSDSGNTIYF; DNA: TGTGCCAGCAGTCCATCGTCGGACTCTGGAAACACCATATATTTT; J: TRBJ1-3; D: .; size: .; V: TRBV7-3
CDR3: CASSARGQESQFF; DNA: TGCGCCAGCAGCGCGCGGGGTCAGGAAAGCCAGTTCTTC; J: TRBJ2-1; D: .; size: .; V: TRBV5-1
CDR3: CASSRQGAQFTNEKLFF; DNA: TGTGCCAGCAGCCGACAGGGGGCGCAATTCACTAATGAAAAACTGTTTTTT; J: TRBJ1-4; D: TRBD1; size: .; V: TRBV27
CDR3: CASSPLGVRGTGELFF; DNA: TGTGCCAGCAGTCCCTTAGGAGTGCGGGGCACCGGGGAGCTGTTTTTT; J: TRBJ2-2; D: .; size: .; V: TRBV27
CDR3: CASSQEPSGMVEQFF; DNA: TGTGCCAGCAGCCAAGAGCCTAGCGGGATGGTTGAGCAGTTCTTC; J: TRBJ2-1; D: TRBD2; size: few; V: TRBV14